The rows below give T cell receptor beta chains drawn from one sample of a study of T-cell reconstitution after alpha-beta-depleted transplantation in children. MiXCR, applied by TCRdb to the PCR reads, yields one record per CDR3 protein. The repertoire holds approximately 980,000 distinct CDR3 sequences, roughly 29% seen once, with approximately 30% in the top ten. The starting material was PBMCs, mostly from graft donor cells, obtained 360 days after TCRalphabeta/CD19-depleted stem cell transplant. Receptors were obtained from a boy younger than two who had a stem cell transplant for SCID, so the T cells may come from the graft donor. CDR3s leave out the opening cysteine and the closing phenylalanine or tryptophan. D genes are given only for firm matches.

j_call: TRBJ1-2; v_call: TRBV7-9; cdr3_length: 11; d_call: TRBD1; cdr3_aa: ASRSGTGRGYT
j_call: TRBJ2-7; v_call: TRBV3-1; cdr3_length: 11; d_call: .; cdr3_aa: ASSQDSAYEQY
j_call: TRBJ2-3; v_call: TRBV20-1; cdr3_length: 9; d_call: .; cdr3_aa: SATGTDTQY
j_call: TRBJ2-5; v_call: TRBV20-1; cdr3_length: 13; d_call: TRBD1; cdr3_aa: SAEDGTDSKETQY
j_call: TRBJ2-3; v_call: TRBV29-1; cdr3_length: 13; d_call: TRBD1; cdr3_aa: SVAGTASRTDTQY
j_call: TRBJ2-1; v_call: TRBV27; cdr3_length: 12; d_call: .; cdr3_aa: ASSLWVSNNEQF
j_call: TRBJ1-6; v_call: TRBV20-1; cdr3_length: 12; d_call: .; cdr3_aa: SACTGHENSPLH
j_call: TRBJ1-5; v_call: TRBV10-3; cdr3_length: 11; d_call: .; cdr3_aa: AISPGTPQPQH
j_call: TRBJ1-2; v_call: TRBV12-3/TRBV12-4; cdr3_length: 12; d_call: .; cdr3_aa: ASSLQGAGGGYT
j_call: TRBJ2-3; v_call: TRBV20-1; cdr3_length: 13; d_call: .; cdr3_aa: SASKGTPGTDTQY
j_call: TRBJ1-3; v_call: TRBV11-1; cdr3_length: 16; d_call: TRBD1; cdr3_aa: ASSKIQGAPSSGNTIY
j_call: TRBJ2-1; v_call: TRBV12-3/TRBV12-4; cdr3_length: 11; d_call: TRBD2; cdr3_aa: ASRPDTSGEQF
j_call: TRBJ2-1; v_call: TRBV3-1; cdr3_length: 11; d_call: .; cdr3_aa: ASSPYLGNEQF
j_call: TRBJ2-1; v_call: TRBV28; cdr3_length: 15; d_call: .; cdr3_aa: ASSSPWGLSGGGEQF
j_call: TRBJ2-5; v_call: TRBV20-1; cdr3_length: 13; d_call: .; cdr3_aa: SARPSGGAWETQY
j_call: TRBJ2-7; v_call: TRBV20-1; cdr3_length: 13; d_call: TRBD2; cdr3_aa: SASPSGGLSYEQY
j_call: TRBJ1-4; v_call: TRBV20-1; cdr3_length: 11; d_call: .; cdr3_aa: SASGTTNEKLF
j_call: TRBJ1-5; v_call: TRBV5-5; cdr3_length: 11; d_call: .; cdr3_aa: ASSFRMEQPQH
j_call: TRBJ2-2; v_call: TRBV24-1; cdr3_length: 16; d_call: TRBD2; cdr3_aa: ATSDPIAGGAPTGELF
j_call: TRBJ2-2; v_call: TRBV4-2; cdr3_length: 15; d_call: TRBD2; cdr3_aa: ASSGGKAGGLAGELF
j_call: TRBJ2-1; v_call: TRBV6-1; cdr3_length: 13; d_call: TRBD2; cdr3_aa: ASSGSGGSNNEQF
j_call: TRBJ2-3; v_call: TRBV5-1; cdr3_length: 14; d_call: .; cdr3_aa: ASSHMTGPTTDTQY
j_call: TRBJ2-5; v_call: TRBV7-9; cdr3_length: 12; d_call: .; cdr3_aa: ASSFSAYQETQY
j_call: TRBJ2-3; v_call: TRBV7-2; cdr3_length: 19; d_call: TRBD2; cdr3_aa: ASSLALGLAGYADRTDTRS
j_call: TRBJ2-5; v_call: TRBV9; cdr3_length: 14; d_call: TRBD2; cdr3_aa: ASSVGSGGAKETQY
j_call: TRBJ1-1; v_call: TRBV5-1; cdr3_length: 12; d_call: .; cdr3_aa: ASSWSGTNTEAF
j_call: TRBJ2-7; v_call: TRBV4-2; cdr3_length: 12; d_call: .; cdr3_aa: ASSHVDSSYEQY
j_call: TRBJ2-3; v_call: TRBV4-1; cdr3_length: 15; d_call: .; cdr3_aa: ASSQEYSIGATDTQY
j_call: TRBJ2-4; v_call: TRBV28; cdr3_length: 14; d_call: .; cdr3_aa: ASSSDPRVAKNIQY
j_call: TRBJ2-1; v_call: TRBV20-1; cdr3_length: 13; d_call: TRBD2; cdr3_aa: SADPSLAGGNEQF
j_call: TRBJ2-5; v_call: TRBV3-1; cdr3_length: 14; d_call: .; cdr3_aa: ASSHPGLSRRETQY
j_call: TRBJ2-7; v_call: TRBV7-2; cdr3_length: 13; d_call: .; cdr3_aa: ASSARGLLSYEQY
j_call: TRBJ2-7; v_call: TRBV5-5; cdr3_length: 14; d_call: TRBD1; cdr3_aa: ASSSPRDRARGEQY
j_call: TRBJ1-1; v_call: TRBV4-1; cdr3_length: 18; d_call: TRBD1; cdr3_aa: ASSQDRPYRGPIMNTEAF
j_call: TRBJ1-1; v_call: TRBV5-6; cdr3_length: 12; d_call: TRBD1; cdr3_aa: ASSPDREYLEAF
j_call: TRBJ2-1; v_call: TRBV5-1; cdr3_length: 12; d_call: .; cdr3_aa: ASQLEPSYNEQF
j_call: TRBJ1-1; v_call: TRBV2; cdr3_length: 12; d_call: .; cdr3_aa: ASMSDRKPTEAF
j_call: TRBJ2-5; v_call: TRBV7-2; cdr3_length: 10; d_call: .; cdr3_aa: ASSWTLGTQY
j_call: TRBJ2-3; v_call: TRBV2; cdr3_length: 16; d_call: .; cdr3_aa: ASSEESGGFPITDTQY
j_call: TRBJ1-5; v_call: TRBV12-3/TRBV12-4; cdr3_length: 12; d_call: TRBD1; cdr3_aa: ASSLTGRNQPQH
j_call: TRBJ2-3; v_call: TRBV4-3; cdr3_length: 13; d_call: .; cdr3_aa: ASSQIQRSRDTQY
j_call: TRBJ1-5; v_call: TRBV7-8; cdr3_length: 13; d_call: .; cdr3_aa: ASSLGQPLNQPQH
j_call: TRBJ1-1; v_call: TRBV12-3/TRBV12-4; cdr3_length: 15; d_call: .; cdr3_aa: ASTAVIRHLTSTEAF
j_call: TRBJ1-3; v_call: TRBV12-3/TRBV12-4; cdr3_length: 13; d_call: .; cdr3_aa: ASSFGTTSGNTIY
j_call: TRBJ2-3; v_call: TRBV2; cdr3_length: 12; d_call: TRBD2; cdr3_aa: ATLSGGVTDTQY
j_call: TRBJ2-2; v_call: TRBV28; cdr3_length: 18; d_call: TRBD2; cdr3_aa: ASSAKLGLAGPANTGELF
j_call: TRBJ1-4; v_call: TRBV5-1; cdr3_length: 12; d_call: .; cdr3_aa: ASRLDPRTEKLF
j_call: TRBJ2-5; v_call: TRBV12-3/TRBV12-4; cdr3_length: 13; d_call: TRBD2; cdr3_aa: ASSFKRGGPETQY
j_call: TRBJ2-7; v_call: TRBV10-3; cdr3_length: 12; d_call: TRBD1; cdr3_aa: AISVGQGNYEQY
j_call: TRBJ2-2; v_call: TRBV13; cdr3_length: 10; d_call: .; cdr3_aa: ASSLGVRELF
j_call: TRBJ2-1; v_call: TRBV18; cdr3_length: 14; d_call: TRBD1; cdr3_aa: ASSPTQRQGSNEQF
j_call: TRBJ2-2; v_call: TRBV30; cdr3_length: 13; d_call: TRBD2; cdr3_aa: AWTSGEGNTGELF
j_call: TRBJ2-1; v_call: TRBV5-5; cdr3_length: 13; d_call: .; cdr3_aa: ASSLLRTSVDEQF